Below are 25 T cell receptor beta chains sequenced from a single sample in a study of blood T cell repertoires in COVID-19. Assay used: immunoSEQ multiplex PCR; TCRdb lists only in-frame clones, some missing. The sample consists of approximately 220,000 clones, about four fifths of them appearing once. The sample consisted of PBMCs or T cells enriched from blood (not recorded which). These receptors were collected from a woman aged 40 to 55 who had recovered from COVID-19.

The rearrangement uses TRBV2 and TRBJ2-1; TRBD2 agrees at 9 bases. Germline assignment: CDR1 SNHLY and CDR2 FYNNEI. This CDR3 has 14 residues. The junction had 6 bases not matched to a gene; V was cut back by 4 bases and J by 8 bases. The CDR3 sequence: CASSVVAGVDEQFF. The CDR3 bases are TGTGCCAGCAGTGTTGTAGCGGGGGTCGATGAGCAGTTCTTC.

This clone was counted ten times or more. This chain links TRBV13 with TRBJ2-1; 9 bases align to TRBD2. J was trimmed by 4 bases and V by 4 bases; bases with no gene match: 5. This CDR3 region has 15 residues. Germline V CDR1 and CDR2: PRHDT, FYEKMQ (reference sequence). The CDR3 loop reads CASSSSGNIYNEQFF. CDR3 coding DNA: TGTGCCAGCAGCTCTAGCGGGAATATATACAATGAGCAGTTCTTC.

This chain joins TRBV6-5 and TRBJ1-1; D might be TRBD1 (6 bases). CDR1 is MNHEY and CDR2 is SVGAGI in the germline V gene. The CDR3 is 15 residues long. Trimming stripped 8 bases from V and 5 bases from J, with 21 bases between. CDR3: CASVSWGLSGTEAFF. In nucleotides, the CDR3 is TGTGCCAGCGTTAGTTGGGGGCTGTCGGGGACTGAAGCTTTCTTT.

This clone came up once. The CDR3 DNA follows: TGTGCCAGCAGGAGGGGGACAGGGGGCAACGAGCAGTACGTC. It codes for CASRRGTGGNEQYV. This chain joins TRBV6-6 and TRBJ2-7, with TRBD1 identical over 12 bases. Germline trimming cut 6 bases from V and 5 bases from J; bases unmatched to any gene: 5. CDR3 length equals 14 residues. Germline V gene data show CDR1 as MNHNY and CDR2 as SVGAGI (reference sequence).

J is TRBJ2-5 and V is TRBV5-4, with 7 bases aligning to TRBD2. The germline V gene encodes CDR1 SGHNT and CDR2 YYREEE (reference sequence). This CDR3 spans 14 amino acids. The V and J ends lost 3 bases and 2 bases, in that order; junction bases with no gene match: 4. The CDR3 DNA sequence: TGTGCCAGCAGCTACCGACTAGCACAAGAGACCCAGTACTTC. This sequence encodes CASSYRLAQETQYF.

Concerning this clone: This may come from a read error, since a much larger clone is one base off. The genes are TRBV7-9 and TRBJ1-2; 11 bases map to TRBD1. Losses at the gene ends were 3 bases for V and 4 bases for J; bases not matched to a gene: 1. CDR1 and CDR2 (germline): SEHNR, FQNEAQ (reference sequence). CDR3 length: 14 residues. The CDR3 DNA reads as TGTGCCAGCAGCTTCGGGACAGGGGGCTATGGCTACACCTTC. Translating it yields CASSFGTGGYGYTF.

The V call is TRBV4-1, the J call TRBJ1-2; D is uncertain. Looked up from germline, CDR1 is MGHRA and CDR2 is YSYEKL. There are 15 residues in the CDR3. The V and J ends lost 0 bases and 3 bases respectively, with 11 bases between them. The CDR3 sequence: CASSQEMAGDYGYTF. CDR3 sequence (DNA): TGCGCCAGCAGCCAAGAGATGGCAGGTGACTATGGCTACACCTTC.

Note on this clone: No DNA is shown, since the ends of the CDR3 on it are uncertain; the CDR3 is the one TCRdb lists. The genes are TRBV12-3 or TRBV12-4 and TRBJ2-7; the table's TRBD1 call for D was not verified on the DNA. With termini counted, the CDR3 has 12 amino acids. The CDR3 loop is CASSTSTGPKYF.

This chain uses TRBV3-1 (or the pseudogene TRBV3-2) with TRBJ2-7; possibly TRBD1 for D (5 bases). CDR3 length: 14 residues. Trimming shortened V by 5 bases and J by 0 bases, and 11 bases separated the two germline ends. Germline CDR1 reads LGHDT; CDR2 reads YNNKEL (reference sequence). The CDR3 region has the DNA TGTGCCAGCAGCAAAAGGGGCCTCTCCTACGAGCAGTACTTC. Protein product: CASSKRGLSYEQYF.

The V call is TRBV2, the J call TRBJ1-2; a weak D match, TRBD1 (6 bases). CDR3 size: 15 residues. The V and J ends lost 5 bases and 5 bases respectively, with 18 bases between them. In germline, CDR1 is SNHLY, CDR2 FYNNEI. CDR3 sequence reads: CASSLTGQPSYGYTF. As DNA, the CDR3 is TGTGCCAGCAGTTTGACTGGACAGCCAAGTTATGGCTACACCTTC.

The chain couples TRBV6-5 to TRBJ1-3; no clear D. The V end lost 9 bases, the J end lost 4 bases, and 13 bases lay between the germline ends. The germline gives CDR1 MNHEY, CDR2 SVGAGI. CDR3 length: 13 residues. In DNA, the CDR3 is TGTGCCAGTACGACCGGGTGGGGAAACACCATATATTTT. It translates to CASTTGWGNTIYF.

This clone was seen a few times. J is TRBJ1-2 and V is TRBV7-9; 11 bases map to TRBD1. V lost 3 bases to trimming and J lost 3 bases; unmatched junction nucleotides: 3. Germline loops: CDR1 SEHNR, CDR2 FQNEAQ (reference sequence). CDR3 length: 15 residues. This chain's CDR3 is CASSFGTGGDYGYTF. As DNA, the CDR3 is TGTGCCAGCAGCTTTGGGACAGGGGGAGACTATGGCTACACCTTC.

The rearrangement joins TRBV7-2 to TRBJ2-1; 7 positions match TRBD2. Trimming at V came to 2 bases and at J to 3 bases, leaving 4 bases not matched to a gene. CDR1 is SGHTA, CDR2 FQGNSA, per germline. The length of the CDR3 is 15 residues. The chain's CDR3 is CASSLKGRGYNEQFF. As DNA, the CDR3 is TGTGCCAGCAGCTTAAAAGGGAGGGGCTACAATGAGCAGTTCTTC.

This clone was recorded once. This chain connects TRBV7-2 to TRBJ2-1; the match to TRBD2 covers 11 bases. This CDR3 has 15 residues. Trimming removed 5 bases from V and 11 bases from J; junction bases left unmatched: 11. Germline V gives CDR1 SGHTA, CDR2 FQGNSA. CDR3: CASSPLAGVYYKQFF. CDR3 nucleotide sequence: TGTGCCAGCAGCCCACTAGCGGGAGTCTACTATAAGCAGTTCTTC.

The V and J genes are TRBV6-5 and TRBJ2-7; perhaps TRBD1 as D (5 bases). CDR3 length: 14 residues. CDR1 MNHEY and CDR2 SVGAGI come from the germline V gene. V lost 5 bases and J lost 0, with 11 bases in between. The CDR3 DNA is TGTGCCAGCAGTCAGTTGACAGTCTCCTACGAGCAGTACTTC. This codes for CASSQLTVSYEQYF.

The rearrangement links TRBV2 to TRBJ2-2; a weak D match, TRBD1 (5 bases). V lost 7 bases to trimming and J lost 2 bases, with 14 bases between them. The CDR3 contains 15 residues. Per the germline V gene, CDR1 is SNHLY and CDR2 is FYNNEI. The CDR3 nucleotides read TGTGCCAGCACCGAACTGACAGTAAACACCGGGGAGCTGTTTTTT. It is translated as CASTELTVNTGELFF.

The rearrangement joins TRBV30 to TRBJ2-3; 10 bases fit TRBD2. The CDR3 totals 16 residues. J gave up 4 bases and V 3 bases, and 10 bases lay outside the gene matches. Germline assignment: CDR1 GTSNPN and CDR2 SVGIG (reference sequence). CDR3 nucleotide sequence: TGTGCCTGGAGGAAAAGCGGGAGGGCCGTCCCAGATACGCAGTATTTT. Translation: CAWRKSGRAVPDTQYF.

V gene TRBV5-1 combines with J gene TRBJ1-4; 9 bases agree with TRBD1. CDR3 length equals 17 residues. Germline values: CDR1 SGHRS, CDR2 YFSETQ. V lost 0 bases to trimming and J lost 8 bases; unmatched junction nucleotides: 11. The CDR3 region is CASSLARDRAVGEKLFF. For the CDR3, the DNA is TGCGCCAGCAGCTTGGCCCGGGACAGGGCGGTCGGGGAAAAACTGTTTTTT.

The rearrangement joins TRBV27 to TRBJ1-6; tentatively, D is TRBD1 (6 bases). V shed 6 bases and J shed 10 bases, with 19 bases lying between them. CDR3 length: 15 residues. Per germline, CDR1 MNHEY and CDR2 SMNVEV (reference sequence). CDR3 bases: TGTGCCAGCAGACCGGCGGACAGACGTGAGTCACCCCTCCACTTT. Amino acid sequence: CASRPADRRESPLHF.

The chain employs TRBV5-1 and TRBJ2-1; 8 bases align to TRBD2. Trimming removed 0 bases from V and 2 bases from J; junction bases left unmatched: 4. The CDR3 extends over 16 amino acids. CDR1 is SGHRS, CDR2 YFSETQ, per germline. Written as DNA, the CDR3 is TGCGCCAGCAGCTTGGCTACTAGCGGAACCTACAATGAGCAGTTCTTC. Amino acid sequence: CASSLATSGTYNEQFF. Filled out from reference TRBV5-1 and TRBJ2-1, the complete variable domain reads KAGVTQTPRYLIKTRGQQVTLSCSPISGHRSVSWYQQTPGQGLQFLFEYFSETQRNKGNFPGRFSGRQFSNSRSEMNVSTLELGDSALYLCASSLATSGTYNEQFFGPGTRLTVL.

The rearrangement joins TRBV7-7 to TRBJ2-1, with 9 bases matching TRBD2. CDR1 is SSHAT, CDR2 FNYEAQ, per germline (reference sequence). The trim removed 5 bases at V and 6 bases at J, leaving 8 bases unmatched. CDR3 size: 15 residues. This CDR3 reads CASSPASGIFNEQFF. Here the CDR3 DNA reads TGTGCCAGCAGCCCCGCTAGCGGGATTTTCAATGAGCAGTTCTTC.

This chain links TRBV30 with TRBJ2-4; perhaps TRBD2 as D (5 bases). In germline, CDR1 is GTSNPN, CDR2 SVGIG (reference sequence). This CDR3 is 12 amino acids long. V lost 4 bases to trimming and J lost 8 bases, with 12 bases between them. The CDR3 DNA sequence: TGTGCCTGGAACAATGAGGGATACATTCAGTACTTC. Translating gives CAWNNEGYIQYF.

This clone was seen only a few times. The V call is TRBV3-1 (or the pseudogene TRBV3-2), the J call TRBJ1-6; 8 bases are a match to TRBD1. J gave up 9 bases and V 4 bases, and 5 bases lay outside the gene matches. Germline V gives CDR1 LGHDT, CDR2 YNNKEL (reference sequence). The CDR3 covers 14 residues. DNA of the CDR3: TGTGCCAGCAGCCGCGGACAGGGAGTTTCACCCCTCCACTTT. This translates into CASSRGQGVSPLHF.

The rearrangement joins TRBV5-4 to TRBJ1-2; unclear D gene. This CDR3 is 14 amino acids long. V was trimmed by 0 bases and J by 6 bases, leaving 12 bases between them. CDR1 and CDR2 from the germline V gene are SGHNT and YYREEE (reference sequence). The CDR3 region has the DNA TGTGCCAGCAGCTTGGTCGGCGGGCGAGATGGCTACACCTTC. As protein: CASSLVGGRDGYTF.

V usage is TRBV30 and J usage is TRBJ2-7; D remains unclear. Trimming left V 4 bases short and J 3 bases short, with 13 bases between. The CDR3 length is 13 residues. Per germline, CDR1 GTSNPN and CDR2 SVGIG (reference sequence). CDR3 sequence: CAWKLTRFYEQYV. In nucleotides, the CDR3 is TGTGCCTGGAAGTTAACCAGGTTCTACGAGCAGTACGTC.